The clone carrying this T cell receptor (beta chain) was counted ten times or more. Its antigen is undetermined. This sample is drawn from a study of T cell repertoires in cytomegalovirus infection. This CDR3 has 14 amino acids. V gave up 2 bases and J gave up 5 bases; unmatched junction bases: 5. TCRdb ran MiXCR on the reads and lists one entry per CDR3 protein. The sample lists about 900,000 distinct CDR3 sequences; about 33% were seen once. The sample in question was cultured CD8+ T cells from PBMCs, obtained from culture after CMV antigen stimulation. The source is a human donor in good health (CMV status not recorded). Some clones in this sample may be carry-over from other donors' samples. The rearrangement uses TRBV12-3 or TRBV12-4 and TRBJ2-7, with 8 bases fitting TRBD1. The CDR3 protein is CASSLSQGADEQYF. As DNA, the CDR3 is TGTGCCAGCAGTTTATCTCAGGGGGCCGACGAGCAGTACTTC.